The source of this T cell receptor (beta chain) is a study of T-cell reconstitution after alpha-beta-depleted transplantation in children. This clonotype was counted ten times or more. Its specificity is not known. Germline V lookup: CDR1 DFQATT, CDR2 SNEGSKA (reference sequence). The CDR3 has 12 residues. V was shortened by 5 bases and J by 4 bases, with 9 bases between the two germline ends. Preparing the TCRbeta library involved the use of unique molecular identifiers. TCRdb independently ran MiXCR on the PCR reads; one entry per CDR3 protein. There are 400,000 to 450,000 distinct CDR3 sequences in the sample; approximately 42% occur only once, and around a quarter lies in the top ten. Regarding the study as a whole: There were reportedly several hundred expanded graft clones from which alpha-beta T cells came about two months after transplant. In some patients, recipient T cells and intrathymic progenitors surviving conditioning explained high day-60 diversity. It was newly produced T cells that mostly accounted for T-cell counts and diversity one year after transplant.

This specimen was PBMCs, taken before TCRalphabeta/CD19-depleted stem cell transplant. The clonotype comes from a girl aged 2 to 9 with aplastic anemia, due to receive a stem cell transplant. The rearrangement links TRBV20-1 to TRBJ1-5; D call uncertain. DNA of the CDR3: TGCAGTGCTGTTCAAGAAAATCAGCCCCAGCATTTT. As protein: CSAVQENQPQHF.